Shown below are 6 T cell receptor beta chains from a single sample sequenced in a study of cytomegalovirus exposure and HLA in healthy donors. Amplification used 60 Vbeta primers and 13 Jbeta primers. Produced via immunoSEQ multiplex PCR; TCRdb's table is partial and in-frame only. The table shows about 110,000 clones, with 60% to 75% occurring only once. The sample was PBMCs. The source of these receptors is a man aged 25-45 years in good health and CMV-seronegative.

To note about this clone: Other DNA sequences within the sample encode an identical CDR3. V and J are TRBV6-4 and TRBJ1-6; a possible D gene is TRBD1 (6 bases). This CDR3 is 15 amino acids long. The germline V gene encodes CDR1 MRHNA and CDR2 SNTAGT. V was cut by 0 bases and J by 10 bases, with 13 bases left in between. CDR3 sequence (DNA): TGTGCCAGCAGTGACTCGGCACAGGGTGGGTCACCCCTCCACTTT. It yields the protein CASSDSAQGGSPLHF.

This clone was seen a single time. The chain employs TRBV7-2 and TRBJ2-7; weak D call: TRBD1 (6 bases). This CDR3 spans 15 amino acids. The V gene's germline CDR1 is SGHTA and CDR2 FQGNSA. V was pared by 3 bases and J by 4 bases, with 16 bases between. The CDR3 sequence: CASSFASEGGYEQYF. CDR3 bases: TGTGCCAGCAGCTTCGCCAGTGAAGGGGGTTACGAGCAGTACTTC.

This clone occurred a few times. This chain joins TRBV27 and TRBJ2-5; 8 bases fit TRBD2. With the DNA end fitting TRBJ2-7 better, the J assignment may be wrong. The CDR3 consists of 14 residues. Germline CDR1 reads MNHEY; CDR2 reads SMNVEV (reference sequence). The DNA of the CDR3 is TGTGCCAGCAGCAGCGGGACTAGAGGATACGAGCAGTACTTC. Protein product: CASSSGTRGYEQYF.

The rearrangement uses TRBV7-8 and TRBJ2-3; a weak D match, TRBD1 (5 bases). Between the trimmed V and J ends, which lost 1 base and 2 bases, there was a span of 10 bases. CDR1 is SGHVS and CDR2 is FQNEAQ in the germline V gene. CDR3 length equals 15 residues. CDR3 protein: CASSLEWTLTDTQYF. In DNA form, the CDR3 reads TGTGCCAGCAGCTTAGAGTGGACACTCACAGATACGCAGTATTTT.

CDR3 bases: TGTGTCAGAAGCCCGCGCGATGACAGGGTCGGGTTCTTC. Amino acid sequence: CVRSPRDDRVGFF. The rearrangement joins TRBV7-5 to TRBJ2-1; the table gives TRBD1 as D, unverified against the DNA. TRBV7-5 is given as a pseudogene. The CDR3 loop spans 13 amino acids.

The chain has TRBV5-1 and TRBJ2-7; 10 bases map to TRBD1. The CDR3 runs to 16 residues. CDR1 and CDR2 from the germline V gene are SGHRS and YFSETQ. Unmatched junction bases numbered 10, after V lost 0 bases and J lost 7 bases. The CDR3 protein is CASSLGQRDRGREQYF. CDR3 nucleotides: TGCGCCAGCAGCTTGGGCCAGCGGGACAGGGGTCGAGAGCAGTACTTC. The full variable domain, completed using reference TRBV5-1 and TRBJ2-7, is KAGVTQTPRYLIKTRGQQVTLSCSPISGHRSVSWYQQTPGQGLQFLFEYFSETQRNKGNFPGRFSGRQFSNSRSEMNVSTLELGDSALYLCASSLGQRDRGREQYFGPGTRLTVT.